The clone carrying this T cell receptor beta chain was detected ten times or more. Germline CDR1 and CDR2: MNHEY and SVGEGT. V lost 6 bases to trimming and J lost 3 bases, with 14 bases between them. The CDR3 spans 14 residues. TCR beta CDR3 regions were amplified from RNA transcripts. RT-PCR in the first round (using the HTBI primer set) targeted the TCR CDR3. TCRdb recomputed calls from the multiplex PCR reads with MiXCR, one row per CDR3 protein. This sample has a few hundred thousand distinct CDR3 sequences, with over 15% found just once. The record originates from a study of T cells in Graves' hyperthyroidism and ophthalmopathy.

Sequenced sample: blood. The chain has TRBV6-2 or TRBV6-3 and TRBJ1-2, with a possible D match to TRBD1 (5 bases). This clonotype originated in a woman between 45 and 65 years old with Graves' hyperthyroidism. CDR3 region: CASSWGRTDYGYTF. CDR3 in DNA: TGTGCCAGCAGCTGGGGCAGGACGGACTATGGCTACACCTTC.